This T cell receptor (beta chain) was captured by sequencing in a study of shared clonotypes between healthy human individuals. This clone has a handful of counts. Its target is unknown. From germline, CDR1 is MNHNS and CDR2 SASEGT. V shed 1 base and J shed 12 bases, with 9 bases lying between them. This CDR3 has 11 amino acids. Points from the study as a whole: Sharing across four donors was highest in naive CD4 (around 5%) and lowest in memory CD8 (0.4%). The study drew on few donors, limiting represented genetic and exposure-history diversity. Non-shared clonotypes displayed generation probabilities falling below those of clonotypes present in all four donors.

Profiling relied on immunoSEQ multiplex PCR, and the TCRdb table lists in-frame clones only, not all of them. Of a few million clones listed, approximately 90% are singletons. The receptor's source is a man younger than 35 in good health. The J gene is TRBJ1-2, the V gene TRBV6-1; D is ambiguous. Sequencing was carried out using naive CD4+ T cells sorted from blood. Subset denoted: CD45RA+ positively selected. The CDR3 protein is CASSEVAGNTF. CDR3 nucleotide sequence: TGTGCCAGCAGTGAAGTTGCCGGGAACACCTTC.